Listed below are T cell receptor beta chains from one sample, sequenced in a study of neurological immune-mediated disorders. MiXCR, run by TCRdb on the 5' RACE reads, gives a single entry per CDR3 protein. Of under 85,000 distinct CDR3 sequences listed, roughly 5% are singletons. Source material: PBMCs. The receptors were gathered from a human donor with multiple sclerosis. The donor label of this sample is uncertain. Each CDR3 is given with its conserved first and last residue. Each record gives: V gene, J gene, clone size, D gene, CDR3 DNA, CDR3 protein. A D gene is named only where the DNA matches it firmly. Clone size is given for some rows only: seen once, a few or many times, or a class if the clone is expanded.

V gene: TRBV11-2
J gene: TRBJ1-5
clone size: many
D gene: .
CDR3 DNA: TGTGCCAGCAGCCCCGGGGCCGGATATCAGCCCCAGCATTTT
CDR3 protein: CASSPGAGYQPQHF

V gene: TRBV20-1
J gene: TRBJ1-2
clone size: many
D gene: .
CDR3 DNA: TGCAGTGCTAGAGGGCAGCTCCATGGCTACACCTTC
CDR3 protein: CSARGQLHGYTF

V gene: TRBV5-1
J gene: TRBJ1-1
clone size: many
D gene: .
CDR3 DNA: TGCGCCAGCAGCTTGGATGGGGGGAGCACTGAAGCTTTCTTT
CDR3 protein: CASSLDGGSTEAFF

V gene: TRBV5-1
J gene: TRBJ2-1
clone size: many
D gene: TRBD2
CDR3 DNA: TGCGCCAGCACAATAGCGGGCACGGGCAATGAGCAGTTCTTC
CDR3 protein: CASTIAGTGNEQFF

V gene: TRBV20-1
J gene: TRBJ2-5
clone size: many
D gene: .
CDR3 DNA: TGCAGTGCTAGAGATAGGAGGGGTAGGGAGACCCAGTACTTC
CDR3 protein: CSARDRRGRETQYF

V gene: TRBV7-2
J gene: TRBJ2-1
clone size: many
D gene: TRBD2
CDR3 DNA: TGTGCCAGCAGCTTAGCCGGGACTAGTATGGATGAGCAGTTCTTC
CDR3 protein: CASSLAGTSMDEQFF

V gene: TRBV7-9
J gene: TRBJ1-3
clone size: many
D gene: TRBD1
CDR3 DNA: TGTGCCAGCAGCTTGGAAGACAGGGGCAACACCATATATTTT
CDR3 protein: CASSLEDRGNTIYF

V gene: TRBV12-3/TRBV12-4
J gene: TRBJ2-1
clone size: many
D gene: .
CDR3 DNA: TGTGCCAGCAGCGGGCCGGTCAGCTCCTACAATGAGCAGTTCTTC
CDR3 protein: CASSGPVSSYNEQFF

V gene: TRBV12-5
J gene: TRBJ2-1
clone size: many
D gene: TRBD1
CDR3 DNA: TGTGCTAGTGGTTCGCCCCGGGACAGGGGTGACAATGAGCAGTTCTTC
CDR3 protein: CASGSPRDRGDNEQFF

V gene: TRBV6-6
J gene: TRBJ2-7
clone size: many
D gene: TRBD2
CDR3 DNA: TGTGCCAGCAGTTCTGTAGCGGGGCAATCCTACGAGCAGTACTTC
CDR3 protein: CASSSVAGQSYEQYF

V gene: TRBV5-6
J gene: TRBJ2-1
clone size: many
D gene: .
CDR3 DNA: TGTGCCAGCAGTTCGGACATTTACAATGAGCAGTTCTTC
CDR3 protein: CASSSDIYNEQFF

V gene: TRBV20-1
J gene: TRBJ2-3
clone size: many
D gene: TRBD2
CDR3 DNA: TGCAGTGCTGCACCGGTTGGGCGGGGGTTATCAGATACGCAGTATTTT
CDR3 protein: CSAAPVGRGLSDTQYF

V gene: TRBV4-1
J gene: TRBJ1-2
clone size: many
D gene: .
CDR3 DNA: TGCGCCAGCAGCCAGGGGGGGCCAGGCCTCCCCACCTTC
CDR3 protein: CASSQGGPGLPTF

V gene: TRBV14
J gene: TRBJ2-7
clone size: many
D gene: .
CDR3 DNA: TGTGCCAGCAGCCAAGAACGACAGTACGAGCAGTACTTC
CDR3 protein: CASSQERQYEQYF

V gene: TRBV21-1
J gene: TRBJ2-1
clone size: many
D gene: .
CDR3 DNA: TGTGCCAGCAGCAAAAGGTGGCACTCATACAATGAGCAGTTCTTC
CDR3 protein: CASSKRWHSYNEQFF

V gene: TRBV7-2
J gene: TRBJ2-7
clone size: many
D gene: TRBD1
CDR3 DNA: TGTGCCAGCAGCGCGCAGGGGGCCCACTACGAGCAGTACTTC
CDR3 protein: CASSAQGAHYEQYF

V gene: TRBV6-5
J gene: TRBJ2-6
clone size: many
D gene: .
CDR3 DNA: TGTGCCAGCAGAACCCCAGGGATCGGCTCTGGGGCCAACGTCCTGACTTTC
CDR3 protein: CASRTPGIGSGANVLTF

V gene: TRBV20-1
J gene: TRBJ2-3
clone size: many
D gene: TRBD2
CDR3 DNA: TGCAGTGCTAGAGTAGCGGGGGGCCCCCCGGATACGCAGTATTTT
CDR3 protein: CSARVAGGPPDTQYF

V gene: TRBV20-1
J gene: TRBJ2-1
clone size: many
D gene: TRBD2
CDR3 DNA: TGCAGTGCGATCAGCGGGGGGGCCTACAATGAGCAGTTCTTC
CDR3 protein: CSAISGGAYNEQFF

V gene: TRBV6-5
J gene: TRBJ1-1
clone size: many
D gene: .
CDR3 DNA: TGTGCCAGCAGCCCCCCGGGTCGTAGGGGCACTGAAGCTTTCTTT
CDR3 protein: CASSPPGRRGTEAFF

V gene: TRBV11-2
J gene: TRBJ2-7
clone size: many
D gene: .
CDR3 DNA: TGTGCCAGCAGCTACTCGGACGGCTACGAGCAGTACTTC
CDR3 protein: CASSYSDGYEQYF

V gene: TRBV6-5
J gene: TRBJ1-5
clone size: many
D gene: .
CDR3 DNA: TGTGCCAGCAGGACCTCGTATGATGGTGGCAATCAGCCCCAGCATTTT
CDR3 protein: CASRTSYDGGNQPQHF

V gene: TRBV20-1
J gene: TRBJ2-2
clone size: many
D gene: .
CDR3 DNA: TGCAGTGCCCTGCCCCCGGGGCGCACCGGGGAGCTGTTTTTT
CDR3 protein: CSALPPGRTGELFF

V gene: TRBV12-3/TRBV12-4
J gene: TRBJ2-2
clone size: many
D gene: TRBD2
CDR3 DNA: TGTGCCAGCAGGTCCTCTAGCGGGGGGGCAGCCGGGGAGCTGTTTTTT
CDR3 protein: CASRSSSGGAAGELFF

V gene: TRBV7-9
J gene: TRBJ1-2
clone size: few
D gene: .
CDR3 DNA: TGTGCCAGCAGCTTAGACTGGGGCGGTGGTGGCTACACCTTC
CDR3 protein: CASSLDWGGGGYTF

V gene: TRBV20-1
J gene: TRBJ2-7
clone size: many
D gene: .
CDR3 DNA: TGCAGTGCTAGAGAGGGGGTTTCCTACGAGCAGTACTTC
CDR3 protein: CSAREGVSYEQYF

V gene: TRBV18
J gene: TRBJ2-7
clone size: few
D gene: .
CDR3 DNA: TGTGCCAGCTCACCGAGCATTTCCTACGAGCAGTACTTC
CDR3 protein: CASSPSISYEQYF

V gene: TRBV20-1
J gene: TRBJ2-3
clone size: many
D gene: .
CDR3 DNA: TGCAGTGCTAGAGAGTGGGGGACAGATACGCAGTATTTT
CDR3 protein: CSAREWGTDTQYF

V gene: TRBV20-1
J gene: TRBJ2-3
clone size: many
D gene: .
CDR3 DNA: TGCAGTGCTTCGATTCTCCCCACAGATACGCAGTATTTT
CDR3 protein: CSASILPTDTQYF

V gene: TRBV6-1
J gene: TRBJ1-5
clone size: .
D gene: .
CDR3 DNA: .
CDR3 protein: CACSARDRGGNQPQHF